The clone carrying this TCR beta chain was seen a single time. Its specificity is not known. The record originates from a study of OX40 agonist ivuxolimab in advanced cancers. Study-level background: Males comprised over 80% of the group, whose mean age was approximately 62 years (range about 20 to 85). General observations from the study: Low normalized clonal expansion also occurred in some nonresponding patients. The study observed clonal expansion of CD4+ and CD8+ blood T cells by week 6 at 0.1 to 3.0 mg/kg.

Autoimmune disease history or systemic immunosuppression barred patients. Clones were read by immunoSEQ multiplex PCR, and TCRdb kept only the in-frame ones, dropping some. The sample holds tens of thousands of clones; less than 90% are singletons and the top ten take approximately 22%. The material was CD4+ or CD8+ T cells sorted from blood, obtained in a trial of the OX40 agonist ivuxolimab. This TCR was recovered from an adult with an advanced solid tumor such as melanoma, head and neck, liver or kidney cancer.

CDR3 DNA sequence: TGTGCCAGCAGCGTAGAGGGGGGCCAGTCCCTATCCTACGAGCAGTACTTC. It yields the protein CASSVEGGQSLSYEQYF. The chain has TRBV9 and TRBJ2-7; D may correspond to TRBD1 or TRBD2 (6 bases each). The CDR3 is made up of 17 amino acids. V was cut by 0 bases and J by 1 base, with 17 bases left in between. Germline V gene data show CDR1 as SGDLS and CDR2 as YYNGEE.